What follows are 30 T cell receptor beta chains derived from one specimen sequenced in a study of blood T cells in healthy people across ages. Combining a sample-barcoded 5' primer with a J-beta primer mix, a second PCR ran for roughly 6 to 12 cycles. TCRdb re-analysed the 5' RACE reads in MiXCR, keeping a single row per CDR3 protein. This sample has around 1,100,000 distinct CDR3 sequences; roughly two fifths occur once, and the top ten carry less than 15%. The sample taken for sequencing was blood. The source of these receptors is a man aged 18-30 years in good health.

V usage is TRBV4-2 and J usage is TRBJ1-1, with a tentative D call TRBD1 (5 bases). The germline gives CDR1 LGHNA, CDR2 YNFKEQ. Trimming pared 0 bases from V and 4 bases from J, leaving 18 bases between. This CDR3 has 17 amino acids. DNA for the CDR3: TGTGCCAGCAGCCAAGAGGTCGTCAGGGAACTCGGCACTGAAGCTTTCTTT. This sequence encodes CASSQEVVRELGTEAFF.

This clonotype occurred a few times. The chain carries TRBV4-2 and TRBJ1-1; 7 bases agree with TRBD1. V was pared by 0 bases and J by 0 bases, with 4 bases of the junction left unmatched. This CDR3 has 16 amino acids. The V gene's germline CDR1 is LGHNA and CDR2 YNFKEQ. CDR3 coding DNA: TGTGCCAGCAGCCAAGAGACAGGGTACATGAACACTGAAGCTTTCTTT. Translating it yields CASSQETGYMNTEAFF.

The chain is built from TRBV28 and TRBJ2-5, with TRBD1 matching over 9 bases. The CDR3 has 16 amino acids. After removal of 4 bases from V and 1 base from J, the junction contained 7 bases not matched to a gene. The V gene's germline CDR1 is MDHEN and CDR2 SYDVKM. The CDR3 spells CASSSWDRVGQETQYF. In DNA, the CDR3 is TGTGCCAGCAGTTCGTGGGACAGGGTAGGCCAAGAGACCCAGTACTTC.

The CDR3 reads CASSQEGGGGPGTDTQYF. CDR3 nucleotides: TGTGCCAGCAGCCAAGAAGGAGGCGGGGGGCCTGGCACAGATACGCAGTATTTT. The gene calls are TRBV4-2 and TRBJ2-3, with 8 bases identical to TRBD2. Germline-derived CDR1 and CDR2 are LGHNA and YNFKEQ. CDR3 size: 18 residues. J was trimmed by 1 base and V by 0 bases; bases with no gene match: 9.

V gene TRBV12-3 or TRBV12-4 combines with J gene TRBJ1-2; TRBD1 aligns across 7 bases. Trimming removed 6 bases from V and 8 bases from J; junction bases left unmatched: 12. This CDR3 spans 14 amino acids. CDR3 DNA: TGTGCCAGCAGAACCGTCGGGACAGCGCGCGGCTACACCTTC. Residues: CASRTVGTARGYTF.

The rearrangement uses TRBV7-9 and TRBJ2-3; TRBD2 agrees at 14 bases. The length of the CDR3 is 17 residues. The germline CDR1 and CDR2 sequences are SEHNR and FQNEAQ (reference sequence). V was pared by 4 bases and J by 4 bases, with 7 bases of the junction left unmatched. In DNA, the CDR3 is TGTGCCAGCAGCTCGACTAGCGGGGGGGCAATGTCAGATACGCAGTATTTT. Amino acid sequence: CASSSTSGGAMSDTQYF.

The genes are TRBV5-1 and TRBJ2-3; D perhaps matches TRBD1 (5 bases). The CDR3 extends over 17 amino acids. The germline V gene has CDR1 SGHRS and CDR2 YFSETQ. V was cut by 0 bases and J by 2 bases, with 16 bases left in between. DNA for the CDR3: TGCGCCAGCAGCTTGGACGGGCAGGGCGGATACACAGATACGCAGTATTTT. It encodes CASSLDGQGGYTDTQYF.

This clonotype was detected only a few times. The chain uses TRBV29-1 and TRBJ1-2; D is uncertain. Trimming stripped 6 bases from V and 4 bases from J, with 12 bases between. The germline V gene has CDR1 SQVTM and CDR2 ANQGSEA. This CDR3 has 12 residues. The CDR3 bases are TGCAGCGTGCTGGGGAGGGTCTATGGCTACACCTTC. It is translated as CSVLGRVYGYTF. Variable domain in full (rest from reference TRBV29-1 and TRBJ1-2): SAVISQKPSRDICQRGTSLTIQCQVDSQVTMMFWYRQQPGQSLTLIATANQGSEATYESGFVIDKFPISRPNLTFSTLTVSNMSPEDSSIYLCSVLGRVYGYTFGSGTRLTVV.

The J gene is TRBJ2-1, the V gene TRBV21-1. TRBV21-1 is classified as a pseudogene. The CDR3 is 15 residues long. The CDR3: CASSKRSGKDNEQFF. CDR3 coding DNA: TGTGCCAGCAGCAAAAGGAGTGGGAAGGACAATGAGCAGTTCTTC.

The chain couples TRBV4-3 to TRBJ1-4, with a tentative D call TRBD1 (5 bases). The ends were cut back, 1 base at V and 8 bases at J, with 11 bases in the middle. Germline lookup yields CDR1 LGHNA and CDR2 YSLEER. The CDR3 length is 14 residues. For the CDR3, the DNA is TGCGCCAGCAGCCAAGGGGACCGCGGGGAAAAACTGTTTTTT. This codes for CASSQGDRGEKLFF.

This clonotype occurred a few times. The chain recombines TRBV6-1 with TRBJ1-4; 7 bases map to TRBD1. Germline-derived CDR1 and CDR2 are MNHNS and SASEGT. The V gene end was trimmed by 8 bases and the J gene end by 2 bases; junction bases not matched to a gene: 5. This CDR3 has 14 amino acids. The CDR3 loop reads CASGRQGTNEKLFF. In nucleotides, the CDR3 is TGTGCCAGCGGCCGACAGGGCACTAATGAAAAACTGTTTTTT.

This clonotype occurred many times. The CDR3 spells CASSPRGRLVYNEQFF. The CDR3, as DNA: TGTGCCAGCAGCCCGAGAGGCCGGCTGGTTTACAATGAGCAGTTCTTC. V and J are TRBV11-2 and TRBJ2-1; no definite D call. The germline CDR1 and CDR2 sequences are SGHAT and FQNNGV. Trimming took 5 bases from V and 4 from J, leaving 18 bases between them. The CDR3 spans 16 residues.

Of note for this clonotype: The germline gene is not matched at one end of the junction; a read error may be the cause. The chain combines TRBV7-9 with TRBJ1-1; tentative D call: TRBD1 (6 bases). The germline V gene encodes CDR1 SEHNR and CDR2 FQNEAQ (reference sequence). CDR3 length equals 14 residues. The CDR3 here is CAGRGGLVNTEAFF. CDR3 coding DNA: TGTGCCGGCAGGGGCGGGCTCGTGAACACTGAAGCTTTCTTT.

To note about this clonotype: A read error may explain this, as a much larger clone is one base away. CDR3: CAGSSDVNEQYF. The DNA of the CDR3 is TGTGCCGGCAGTTCGGACGTAAACGAGCAGTACTTC. The genes are TRBV6-6 and TRBJ2-7; D is uncertain. Looked up from germline, CDR1 is MNHNY and CDR2 is SVGAGI (reference sequence). The CDR3 runs to 12 residues.

CDR3 coding DNA: TGCAGCGTCGCTAAGGACGGCCCCCACGAGCGGTACTTC. This encodes CSVAKDGPHERYF. The chain combines TRBV29-1 with TRBJ2-5; no clear D gene. Germline V gives CDR1 SQVTM, CDR2 ANQGSEA. The V end was cut by 6 bases, the J end by 13 bases, with 24 bases between. This CDR3 region has 13 residues.

There are a few counts of this clonotype. The chain carries TRBV3-1 and TRBJ2-3; 9 nucleotides line up with TRBD1. After removal of 1 base from V and 4 bases from J, the junction contained 12 bases not matched to a gene. There are 18 residues in the CDR3. Germline CDR1 reads LGHDT; CDR2 reads YNNKEL (reference sequence). Here the CDR3 reads CASSQGPGDRAFSDTQYF. DNA of the CDR3: TGTGCCAGCAGCCAAGGGCCCGGGGACAGGGCATTTTCAGATACGCAGTATTTT.

This sequence joins TRBV4-1 and TRBJ1-1; no firm D call. The germline V gene has CDR1 MGHRA and CDR2 YSYEKL. The CDR3 covers 15 residues. V was trimmed by 0 bases and J by 2 bases, leaving 10 bases between them. The CDR3 is CASSQDQVRNTEAFF. CDR3 in DNA: TGCGCCAGCAGCCAAGATCAGGTGAGAAACACTGAAGCTTTCTTT.

The chain links TRBV6-1 to TRBJ1-4; D unclear. Trimming left V 4 bases short and J 7 bases short, with 16 bases between. The CDR3 is made up of 15 amino acids. CDR1 MNHNS and CDR2 SASEGT come from the germline V gene. CDR3 sequence: CASSGYVSVGEKLFF. CDR3 DNA sequence: TGTGCCAGCAGTGGATACGTCTCCGTGGGTGAAAAACTGTTTTTT.

V and J are TRBV5-1 and TRBJ2-2, with TRBD1 matching over 9 bases. The CDR3 is made up of 15 amino acids. Germline V gene data show CDR1 as SGHRS and CDR2 as YFSETQ. Trimming took 4 bases from V and 6 from J; bases not matched to a gene: 7. The CDR3 loop reads CASSARDRASGELFF. The CDR3 region has the DNA TGCGCCAGCAGCGCCAGGGACAGGGCCTCCGGGGAGCTGTTTTTT.

This clonotype has a handful of counts. This chain connects TRBV27 to TRBJ2-2, with D unresolved. The germline V gene has CDR1 MNHEY and CDR2 SMNVEV (reference sequence). The CDR3 extends over 16 amino acids. V lost 0 bases and J 0 bases, leaving 8 bases between the germline ends. CDR3 coding DNA: TGTGCCAGCAGTTTATCCCCAGACGCGAACACCGGGGAGCTGTTTTTT. It codes for CASSLSPDANTGELFF.

The chain links TRBV18 to TRBJ1-1; no clear D gene. The V gene lost 0 bases and the J gene lost 0 bases, with 2 bases spanning the gap. Per the germline V gene, CDR1 is KGHSH and CDR2 is LQKENI. CDR3 size: 13 residues. CDR3 sequence reads: CASSPPMNTEAFF. The DNA of the CDR3 is TGTGCCAGCTCACCACCGATGAACACTGAAGCTTTCTTT.

This clonotype was detected only once. The chain couples TRBV18 to TRBJ1-6; D gene uncertain. V lost 2 bases, J lost 5 bases, and 10 bases lay in between. The CDR3 totals 15 residues. CDR1 is KGHSH, CDR2 LQKENI, per germline. CDR3 coding DNA: TGTGCCAGCTCACCATGGCAGACCGATAATTCACCCCTCCACTTT. As protein: CASSPWQTDNSPLHF.

There are a few counts of this clonotype. The rearrangement links TRBV5-1 to TRBJ1-1, with a weak D call TRBD1 (6 bases). This CDR3 region has 13 residues. Germline V gives CDR1 SGHRS, CDR2 YFSETQ. Trimming shortened V by 3 bases and J by 5 bases, and 11 bases separated the two germline ends. The CDR3 nucleotides are TGCGCCAGCAGCTCCTGGACAGCGACTGAAGCTTTCTTT. It is translated as CASSSWTATEAFF. The whole variable domain, filled in from reference TRBV5-1 and TRBJ1-1, reads KAGVTQTPRYLIKTRGQQVTLSCSPISGHRSVSWYQQTPGQGLQFLFEYFSETQRNKGNFPGRFSGRQFSNSRSEMNVSTLELGDSALYLCASSSWTATEAFFGQGTRLTVV.

This clonotype turned up a few times. The gene calls are TRBV12-3 or TRBV12-4 and TRBJ1-1; D not certain. Trimming removed 6 bases from V and 2 bases from J, with 13 bases in between. This CDR3 has 14 residues. In DNA, the CDR3 is TGTGCCAGCAGAACCTTCTCGCATAACACTGAAGCTTTCTTT. The encoded protein is CASRTFSHNTEAFF.

In the case of this clonotype: A junction boundary mismatches the germline segment, possibly from a read error. V gene TRBV3-1 combines with J gene TRBJ2-3; 14 positions agree with TRBD2. The CDR3 length is 19 residues. Germline V gene sequence: CDR1 LGHDT, CDR2 YNNKEL (reference sequence). The CDR3 spells CASSQPGTSGGLGTDTQYF. Here the CDR3 DNA reads TGTGCTAGCAGCCAGCCCGGGACTAGCGGGGGCCTAGGCACAGATACGCAGTATTTT.

The chain combines TRBV27 with TRBJ1-2; D might be TRBD1 (5 bases). From germline, CDR1 is MNHEY and CDR2 SMNVEV (reference sequence). The CDR3 spans 14 residues. The V gene lost 5 bases and the J gene lost 1 base, with 11 bases spanning the gap. The CDR3 spells CASSAWRGNYGYTF. CDR3 sequence (DNA): TGTGCCAGCAGTGCATGGAGGGGTAACTATGGCTACACCTTC.

This clonotype was found a few times. The chain joins TRBV5-1 to TRBJ2-2, with TRBD2 matching 10 bases. In germline, CDR1 is SGHRS, CDR2 YFSETQ. V shed 0 bases, J shed 1 base, and the junction held 6 bases outside the gene matches. This CDR3 has 18 residues. CDR3 in DNA: TGCGCCAGCAGCTTGGATGCTAGCGGGGGATTGAACACCGGGGAGCTGTTTTTT. Translation gives CASSLDASGGLNTGELFF.

This clonotype has just a few counts. V gene TRBV2 combines with J gene TRBJ1-4, with D hard to call. Germline V gives CDR1 SNHLY, CDR2 FYNNEI. The CDR3 length is 14 residues. Trimming removed 6 bases at V and 0 bases at J, with 8 bases between. The CDR3 nucleotides are TGTGCCAGCAGACTAGAAGCAACTAATGAAAAACTGTTTTTT. Its translation: CASRLEATNEKLFF.

J is TRBJ2-3 and V is TRBV21-1; the D call TRBD2 from the table was never checked on the DNA. TRBV21-1 constitutes a pseudogene. CDR3 length: 17 amino acids. The CDR3 DNA reads TGTGCCAGCAGCAAAGGAATATGGACTAGCGGTGCAGATACGCAGTATTTT. This sequence encodes CASSKGIWTSGADTQYF.

The V call is TRBV28, the J call TRBJ2-3; maybe TRBD2 (6 bases). The CDR3 consists of 13 residues. Trimming left V 8 bases short and J 0 bases short, with 9 bases between. CDR1 and CDR2 (germline): MDHEN, SYDVKM. The chain's CDR3 is CASLRGSTDTQYF. CDR3 sequence (DNA): TGTGCCAGCCTTCGGGGGAGCACAGATACGCAGTATTTT.